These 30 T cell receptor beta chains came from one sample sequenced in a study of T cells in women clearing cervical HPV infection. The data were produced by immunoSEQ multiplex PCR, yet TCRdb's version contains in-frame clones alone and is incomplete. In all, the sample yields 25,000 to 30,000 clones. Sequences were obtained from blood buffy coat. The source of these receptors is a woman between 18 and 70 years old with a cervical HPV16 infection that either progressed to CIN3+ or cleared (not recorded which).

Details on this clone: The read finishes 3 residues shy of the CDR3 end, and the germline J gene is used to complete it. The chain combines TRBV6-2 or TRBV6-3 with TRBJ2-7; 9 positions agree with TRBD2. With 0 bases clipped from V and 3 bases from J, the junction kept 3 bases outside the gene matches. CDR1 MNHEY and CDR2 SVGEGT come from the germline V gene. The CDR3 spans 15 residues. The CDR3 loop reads CASSYSDSGSYEQYF. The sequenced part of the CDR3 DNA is TGTGCCAGCAGTTACTCGGATAGCGGGAGCTACGAG.

CDR3 bases read: TGTGCCAGCAGCTTGGTACTTACCACAGATACG. Translated: CASSLVLTTDT. The whole CDR3 is CASSLVLTTDTQYF. The rearrangement joins TRBV7-2 to TRBJ2-3; D gene unclear. The CDR3 goes on 3 residues after the read ends, and that part is filled in from the germline J gene. CDR1 and CDR2 (germline): SGHTA, FQGNSA. The length of the CDR3 is 14 residues. V was shortened by 3 bases and J by 2 bases, with 9 bases between the two germline ends.

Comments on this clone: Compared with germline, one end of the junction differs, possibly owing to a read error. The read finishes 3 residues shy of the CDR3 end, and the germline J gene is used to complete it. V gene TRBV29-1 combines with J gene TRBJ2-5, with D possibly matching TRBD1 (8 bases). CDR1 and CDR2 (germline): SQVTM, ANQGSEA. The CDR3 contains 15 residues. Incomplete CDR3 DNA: TGCGGCGTTTGGGAGGGGGTTGGACAGGGAGAGACC. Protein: CGVWEGVGQGET. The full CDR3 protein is CGVWEGVGQGETQYF.

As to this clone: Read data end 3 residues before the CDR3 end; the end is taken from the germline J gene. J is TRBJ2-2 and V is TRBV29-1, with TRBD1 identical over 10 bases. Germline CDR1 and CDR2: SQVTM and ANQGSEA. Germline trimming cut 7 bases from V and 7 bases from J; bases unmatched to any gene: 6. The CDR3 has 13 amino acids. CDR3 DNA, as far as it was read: TGCAGCGCGATGACAGGGGGCATCGGGGAG. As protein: CSAMTGGIGE. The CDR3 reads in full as CSAMTGGIGELFF.

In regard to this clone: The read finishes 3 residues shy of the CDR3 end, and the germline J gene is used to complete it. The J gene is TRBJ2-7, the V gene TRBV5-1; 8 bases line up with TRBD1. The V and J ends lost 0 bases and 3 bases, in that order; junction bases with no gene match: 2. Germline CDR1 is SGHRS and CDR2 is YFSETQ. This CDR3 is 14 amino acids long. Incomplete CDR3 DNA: TGCGCCAGCAGCTTGGACGGACAGGGCTACGAG. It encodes CASSLDGQGYE. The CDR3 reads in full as CASSLDGQGYEQYF.

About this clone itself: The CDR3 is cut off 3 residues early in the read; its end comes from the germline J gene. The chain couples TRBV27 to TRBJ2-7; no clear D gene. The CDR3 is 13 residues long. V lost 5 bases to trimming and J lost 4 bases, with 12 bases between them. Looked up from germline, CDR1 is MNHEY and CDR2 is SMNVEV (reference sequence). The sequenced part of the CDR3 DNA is TGTGCCAGCAGTCCGCCCCCCCAGTACGAG. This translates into CASSPPPQYE. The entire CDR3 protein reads CASSPPPQYEQYF.

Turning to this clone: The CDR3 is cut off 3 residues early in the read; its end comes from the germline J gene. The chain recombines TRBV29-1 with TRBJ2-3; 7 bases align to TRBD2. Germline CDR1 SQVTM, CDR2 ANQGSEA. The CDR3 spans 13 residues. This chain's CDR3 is CSVELAVQETQYF. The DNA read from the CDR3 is TGCAGCGTTGAACTAGCGGTCCAAGAGACG.

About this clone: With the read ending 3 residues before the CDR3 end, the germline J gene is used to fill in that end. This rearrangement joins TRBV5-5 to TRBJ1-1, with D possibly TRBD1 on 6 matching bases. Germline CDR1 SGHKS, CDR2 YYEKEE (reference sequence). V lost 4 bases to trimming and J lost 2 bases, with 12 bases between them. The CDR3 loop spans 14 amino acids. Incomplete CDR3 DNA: TGTGCCAGCAGCGCCGGGGGGGGCAACACTGAA. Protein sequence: CASSAGGGNTE. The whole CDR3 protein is CASSAGGGNTEAFF. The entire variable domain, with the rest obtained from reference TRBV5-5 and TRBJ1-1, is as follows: DAGVTQSPTHLIKTRGQQVTLRCSPISGHKSVSWYQQVLGQGPQFIFQYYEKEERGRGNFPDRFSARQFPNYSSELNVNALLLGDSALYLCASSAGGGNTEAFFGQGTRLTVV.

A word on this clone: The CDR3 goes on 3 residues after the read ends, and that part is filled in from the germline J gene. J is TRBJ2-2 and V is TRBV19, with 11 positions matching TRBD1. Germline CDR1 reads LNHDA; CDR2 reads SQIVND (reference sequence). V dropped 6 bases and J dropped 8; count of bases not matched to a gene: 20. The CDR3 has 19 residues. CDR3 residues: CASRNGQGASLGSPGELFF. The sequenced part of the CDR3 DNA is TGTGCCAGTAGGAACGGACAGGGGGCGAGTCTGGGATCTCCTGGGGAG.

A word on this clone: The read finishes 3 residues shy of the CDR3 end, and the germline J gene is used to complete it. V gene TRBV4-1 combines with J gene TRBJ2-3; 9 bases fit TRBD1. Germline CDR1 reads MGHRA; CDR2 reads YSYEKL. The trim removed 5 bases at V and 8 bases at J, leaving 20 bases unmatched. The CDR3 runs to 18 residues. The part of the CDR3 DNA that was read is TGCGCCAGCAGCTCCTCCAGGCAGGACAGGGGATTATTCACTACG. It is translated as CASSSSRQDRGLFTT. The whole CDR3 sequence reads CASSSSRQDRGLFTTQYF.

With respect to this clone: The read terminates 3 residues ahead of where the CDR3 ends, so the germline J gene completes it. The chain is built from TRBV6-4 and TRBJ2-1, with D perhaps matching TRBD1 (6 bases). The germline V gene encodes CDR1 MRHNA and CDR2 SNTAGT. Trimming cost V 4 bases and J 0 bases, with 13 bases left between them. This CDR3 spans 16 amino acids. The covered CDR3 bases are TGTGCCAGCAGTGGAACAGGGTCATCCTCCTACAATGAG. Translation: CASSGTGSSSYNE. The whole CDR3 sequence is CASSGTGSSSYNEQFF.

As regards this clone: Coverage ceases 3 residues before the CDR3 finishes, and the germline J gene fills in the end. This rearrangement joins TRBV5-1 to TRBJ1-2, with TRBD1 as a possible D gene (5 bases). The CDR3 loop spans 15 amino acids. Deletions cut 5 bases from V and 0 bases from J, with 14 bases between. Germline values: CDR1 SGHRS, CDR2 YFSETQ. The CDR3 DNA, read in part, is TGCGCCAGCAGGGAAACGACAGAAGCTAACTATGGC. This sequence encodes CASRETTEANYG. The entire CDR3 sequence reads CASRETTEANYGYTF.

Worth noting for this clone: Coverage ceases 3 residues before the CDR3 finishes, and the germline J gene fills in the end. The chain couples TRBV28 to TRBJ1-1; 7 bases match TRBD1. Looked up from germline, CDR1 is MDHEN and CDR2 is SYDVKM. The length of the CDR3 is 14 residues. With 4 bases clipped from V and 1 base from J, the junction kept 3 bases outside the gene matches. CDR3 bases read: TGTGCCAGCAGTTCGGGACAGCCGAACACTGAA. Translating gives CASSSGQPNTE. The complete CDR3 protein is CASSSGQPNTEAFF.

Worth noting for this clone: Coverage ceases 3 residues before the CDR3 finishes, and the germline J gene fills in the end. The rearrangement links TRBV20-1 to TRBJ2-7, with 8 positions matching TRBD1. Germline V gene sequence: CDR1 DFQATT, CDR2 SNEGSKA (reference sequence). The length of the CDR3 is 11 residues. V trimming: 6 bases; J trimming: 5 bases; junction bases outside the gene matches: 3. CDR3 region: CSAGQGNEQYF. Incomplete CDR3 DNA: TGCAGTGCCGGACAGGGTAACGAG.

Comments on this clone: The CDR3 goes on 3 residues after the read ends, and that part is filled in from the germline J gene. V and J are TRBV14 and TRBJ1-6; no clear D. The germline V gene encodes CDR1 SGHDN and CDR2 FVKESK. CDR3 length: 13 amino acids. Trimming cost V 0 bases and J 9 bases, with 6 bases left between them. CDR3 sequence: CASSQDWLSPLHF. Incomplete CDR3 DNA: TGTGCCAGCAGCCAAGATTGGCTTTCACCC.

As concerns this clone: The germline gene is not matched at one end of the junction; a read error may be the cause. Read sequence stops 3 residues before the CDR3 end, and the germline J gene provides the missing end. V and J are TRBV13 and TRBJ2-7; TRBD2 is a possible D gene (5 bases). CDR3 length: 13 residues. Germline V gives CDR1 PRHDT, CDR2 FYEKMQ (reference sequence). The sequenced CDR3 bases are TGTGCCAGCAGCCTAGGTCGGGGCTACGAG. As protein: CASSLGRGYE. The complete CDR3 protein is CASSLGRGYEQYF.

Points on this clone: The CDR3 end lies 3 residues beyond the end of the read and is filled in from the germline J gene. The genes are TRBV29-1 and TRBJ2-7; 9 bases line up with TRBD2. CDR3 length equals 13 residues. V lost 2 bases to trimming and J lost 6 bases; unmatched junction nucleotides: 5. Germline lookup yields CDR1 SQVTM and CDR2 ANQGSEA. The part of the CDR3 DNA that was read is TGCAGCGTTGAATGGGGACTAGCATCCGAG. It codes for CSVEWGLASE. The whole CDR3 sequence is CSVEWGLASEQYF.

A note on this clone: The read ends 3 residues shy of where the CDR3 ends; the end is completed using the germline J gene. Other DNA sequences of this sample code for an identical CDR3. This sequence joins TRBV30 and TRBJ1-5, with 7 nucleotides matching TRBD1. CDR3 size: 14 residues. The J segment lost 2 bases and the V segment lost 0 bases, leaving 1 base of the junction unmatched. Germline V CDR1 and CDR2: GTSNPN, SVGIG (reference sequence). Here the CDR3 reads CAWSVGGGNQPQHF. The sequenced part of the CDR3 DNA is TGTGCCTGGAGTGTAGGGGGCGGCAATCAGCCC.

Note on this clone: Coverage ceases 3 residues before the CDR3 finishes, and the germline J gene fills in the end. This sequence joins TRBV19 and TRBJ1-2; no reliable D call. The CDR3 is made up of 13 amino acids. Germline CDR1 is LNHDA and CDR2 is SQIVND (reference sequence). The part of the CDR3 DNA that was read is TGTGCCAGTAGTATCGGCGGGTCCTACGAC. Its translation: CASSIGGSYD. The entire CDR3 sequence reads CASSIGGSYDYTF.

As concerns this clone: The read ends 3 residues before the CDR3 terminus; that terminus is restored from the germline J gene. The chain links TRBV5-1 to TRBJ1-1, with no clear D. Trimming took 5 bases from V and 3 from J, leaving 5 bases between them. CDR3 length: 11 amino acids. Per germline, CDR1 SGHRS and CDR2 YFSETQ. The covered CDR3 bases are TGCGCCAGCAGTAGGGACACTGAA. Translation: CASSRDTE. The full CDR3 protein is CASSRDTEAFF.

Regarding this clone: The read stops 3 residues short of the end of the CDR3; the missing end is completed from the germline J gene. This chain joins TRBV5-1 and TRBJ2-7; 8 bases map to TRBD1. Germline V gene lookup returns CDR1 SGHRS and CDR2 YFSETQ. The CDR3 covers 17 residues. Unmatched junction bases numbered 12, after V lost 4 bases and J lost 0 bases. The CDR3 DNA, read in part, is TGCGCCAGCAGCCTAACTCCGACAGGGGCCCTCTCCTACGAG. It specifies CASSLTPTGALSYE. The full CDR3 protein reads CASSLTPTGALSYEQYF.

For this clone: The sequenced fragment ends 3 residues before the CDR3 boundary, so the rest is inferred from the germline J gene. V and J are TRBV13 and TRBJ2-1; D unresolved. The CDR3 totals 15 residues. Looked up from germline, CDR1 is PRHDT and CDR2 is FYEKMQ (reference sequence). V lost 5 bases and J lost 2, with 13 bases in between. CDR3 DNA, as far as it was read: TGTGCCAGCAGCCGTATTCTAGAAACCTACAATGAG. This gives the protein CASSRILETYNE. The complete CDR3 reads CASSRILETYNEQFF.

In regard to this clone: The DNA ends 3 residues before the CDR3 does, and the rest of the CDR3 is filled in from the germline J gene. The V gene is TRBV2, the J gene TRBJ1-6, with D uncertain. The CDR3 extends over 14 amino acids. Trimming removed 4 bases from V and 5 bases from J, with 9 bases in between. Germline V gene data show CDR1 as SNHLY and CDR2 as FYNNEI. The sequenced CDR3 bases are TGTGCCAGCAGTGCGCGCTTTGATAATTCACCC. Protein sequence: CASSARFDNSP. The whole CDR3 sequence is CASSARFDNSPLHF. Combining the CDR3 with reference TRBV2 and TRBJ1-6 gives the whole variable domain EPEVTQTPSHQVTQMGQEVILRCVPISNHLYFYWYRQILGQKVEFLVSFYNNEISEKSEIFDDQFSVERPDGSNFTLKIRSTKLEDSAMYFCASSARFDNSPLHFGNGTRLTVT.

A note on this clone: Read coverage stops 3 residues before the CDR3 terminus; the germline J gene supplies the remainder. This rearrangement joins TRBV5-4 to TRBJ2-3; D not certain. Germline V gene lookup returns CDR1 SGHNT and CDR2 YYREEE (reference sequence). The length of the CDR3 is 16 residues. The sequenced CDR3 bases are TGTGCCAGCAGCTTGGAGAGGTTCCCTTCTGGTGAGACG. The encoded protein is CASSLERFPSGET. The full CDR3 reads CASSLERFPSGETQYF.

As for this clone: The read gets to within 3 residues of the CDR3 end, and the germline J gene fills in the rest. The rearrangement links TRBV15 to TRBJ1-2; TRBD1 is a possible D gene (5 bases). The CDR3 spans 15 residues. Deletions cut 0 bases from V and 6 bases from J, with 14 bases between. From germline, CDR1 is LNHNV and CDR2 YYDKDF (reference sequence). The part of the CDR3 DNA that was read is TGTGCCACCAGCAGAGATGTAAAGGGGTCAGATGGC. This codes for CATSRDVKGSDG. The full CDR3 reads CATSRDVKGSDGYTF.

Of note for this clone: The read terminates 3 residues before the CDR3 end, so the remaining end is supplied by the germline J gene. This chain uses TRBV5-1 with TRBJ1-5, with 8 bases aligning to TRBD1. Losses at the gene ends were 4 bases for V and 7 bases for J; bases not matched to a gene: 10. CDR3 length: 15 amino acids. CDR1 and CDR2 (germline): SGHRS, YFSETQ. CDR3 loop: CASSPTGQGGQPQHF. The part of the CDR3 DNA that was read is TGCGCCAGCAGCCCCACCGGACAGGGAGGACAGCCC.

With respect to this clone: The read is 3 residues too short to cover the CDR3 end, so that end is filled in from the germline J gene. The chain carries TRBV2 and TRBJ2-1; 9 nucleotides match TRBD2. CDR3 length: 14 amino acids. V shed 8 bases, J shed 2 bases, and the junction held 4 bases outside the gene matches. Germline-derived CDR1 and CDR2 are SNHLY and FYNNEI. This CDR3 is CASSTSGTYNEQFF. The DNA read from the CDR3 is TGTGCCAGCTCGACTAGCGGAACCTACAATGAG.

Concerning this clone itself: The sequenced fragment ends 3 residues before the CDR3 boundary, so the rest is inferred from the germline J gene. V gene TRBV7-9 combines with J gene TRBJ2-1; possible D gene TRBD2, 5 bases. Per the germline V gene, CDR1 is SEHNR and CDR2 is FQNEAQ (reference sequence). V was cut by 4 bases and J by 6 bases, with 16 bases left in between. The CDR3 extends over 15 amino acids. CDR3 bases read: TGTGCCAGCAGCTCCGGCGGGTTCTGGATCAATGAG. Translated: CASSSGGFWINE. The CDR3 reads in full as CASSSGGFWINEQFF.

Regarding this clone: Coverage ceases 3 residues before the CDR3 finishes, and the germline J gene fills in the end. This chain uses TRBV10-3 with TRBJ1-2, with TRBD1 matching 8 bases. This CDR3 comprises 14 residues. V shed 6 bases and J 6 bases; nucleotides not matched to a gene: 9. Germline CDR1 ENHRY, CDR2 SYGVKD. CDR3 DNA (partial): TGTGCCATCAGACTGCAGGGGGCGCCTAATGGC. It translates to CAIRLQGAPNG. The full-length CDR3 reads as CAIRLQGAPNGYTF.

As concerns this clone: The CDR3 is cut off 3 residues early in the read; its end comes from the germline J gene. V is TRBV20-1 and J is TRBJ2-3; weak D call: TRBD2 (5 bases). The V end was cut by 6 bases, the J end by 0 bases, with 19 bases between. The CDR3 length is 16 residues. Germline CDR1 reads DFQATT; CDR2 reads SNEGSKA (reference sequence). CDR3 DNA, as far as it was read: TGCAGTGCAATTGCAGACCTGAGCGGAAGCACAGATACG. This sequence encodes CSAIADLSGSTDT. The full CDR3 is CSAIADLSGSTDTQYF.